This TCR beta chain was documented in a study of T cell responses to AZD1222 COVID-19 vaccine. General study results and limits: Repertoire sampling was restricted to post-peak T cell response timepoints.

Between the trimmed V and J ends, which lost 0 bases and 0 bases, there was a span of 7 bases. The CDR3 runs 14 residues. Per the germline V gene, CDR1 is SGHDT and CDR2 is YYEEEE. Worth noting for this clone: No antigen is known for it.

Some clones are missing from TCRdb's copy, which holds only in-frame ones; the method was immunoSEQ multiplex PCR. This repertoire shows 120,000 to 150,000 clones, about nine tenths found once; its top ten account for roughly 3.1%. This chain connects TRBV5-6 to TRBJ2-7; D not certain. This TCR was sampled from an adult in good health. The specimen was peripheral blood, collected on day 0 of AZD1222 vaccination. CDR3 residues: CASSLALSSYEQYF. CDR3 bases: TGTGCCAGCAGCTTGGCCTTGTCCTCCTACGAGCAGTACTTC. The entire variable domain, with the rest obtained from reference TRBV5-6 and TRBJ2-7, is as follows: DAGVTQSPTHLIKTRGQQVTLRCSPKSGHDTVSWYQQALGQGPQFIFQYYEEEERQRGNFPDRFSGHQFPNYSSELNVNALLLGDSALYLCASSLALSSYEQYFGPGTRLTVT.